The 19 T cell receptor beta chains presented below share a single source sample, sequenced in a study of CD8+ T cells in alopecia areata. RNA was isolated and reverse transcribed to cDNA, the sequencing template. Generated by immunoSEQ multiplex PCR, the TCRdb table keeps only in-frame clones and is missing some. The table shows more than 110,000 clones, with roughly 64% occurring only once. Sample: CD4+ T cells sorted from blood, taken at week 0. The receptor set was obtained from a human donor with alopecia areata.

This clone was seen more than once but under ten times. The rearrangement joins TRBV5-1 to TRBJ2-3; possible D gene TRBD1, 6 bases. V was shortened by 4 bases and J by 1 base, with 10 bases between the two germline ends. CDR3 length: 14 amino acids. Germline CDR1 is SGHRS and CDR2 is YFSETQ. In DNA form, the CDR3 reads TGCGCCAGCAGCCCAGGGGTCGGCACAGATACGCAGTATTTT. It translates to CASSPGVGTDTQYF.

In this sample, this clone turned up once. The CDR3 region has the DNA TGCAGCGTTGTTATTGAAGGGATGAACACTGAAGCTTTCTTT. Encoded protein: CSVVIEGMNTEAFF. V gene TRBV29-1 combines with J gene TRBJ1-1, with D unresolved. Trimming stripped 4 bases from V and 0 bases from J, with 12 bases between. The CDR3 totals 14 residues. From germline, CDR1 is SQVTM and CDR2 ANQGSEA.

The DNA of the CDR3 is TGTGCCAGTAGTATTCCGGGGGAGGGCCAAGAGACCCAGTACTTC. Translating it yields CASSIPGEGQETQYF. The rearrangement joins TRBV19 to TRBJ2-5, with 7 bases aligning to TRBD2. The length of the CDR3 is 15 residues. Germline V gene sequence: CDR1 LNHDA, CDR2 SQIVND (reference sequence). V was pared by 3 bases and J by 1 base, with 5 bases of the junction left unmatched. The full variable domain, with the rest looked up from reference TRBV19 and TRBJ2-5, is DGGITQSPKYLFRKEGQNVTLSCEQNLNHDAMYWYRQDPGQGLRLIYYSQIVNDFQKGDIAEGYSVSREKKESFPLTVTSAQKNPTAFYLCASSIPGEGQETQYFGPGTRLLVL.

The chain links TRBV18 to TRBJ2-5; perhaps TRBD2 as D (6 bases). Trimming shortened V by 3 bases and J by 3 bases, and 11 bases separated the two germline ends. Germline values: CDR1 KGHSH, CDR2 LQKENI. The CDR3 runs 14 residues. The CDR3 spells CASSPGTWKETQYF. The DNA for the CDR3 is TGTGCCAGCTCACCGGGGACTTGGAAAGAGACCCAGTACTTC.

The chain joins TRBV29-1 to TRBJ2-6, with D perhaps assigned TRBD1 or TRBD2 (5 bases each). Germline V gene data show CDR1 as SQVTM and CDR2 as ANQGSEA. This CDR3 region has 16 residues. V was pared by 6 bases and J by 0 bases, with 15 bases between. Here the CDR3 DNA reads TGCAGCGTCGCCGGGACGGCCAGCTCTGGGGCCAACGTCCTGACTTTC. Translating it yields CSVAGTASSGANVLTF. Full variable domain (remainder filled in from reference TRBV29-1 and TRBJ2-6): SAVISQKPSRDICQRGTSLTIQCQVDSQVTMMFWYRQQPGQSLTLIATANQGSEATYESGFVIDKFPISRPNLTFSTLTVSNMSPEDSSIYLCSVAGTASSGANVLTFGAGSRLTVL.

This chain joins TRBV15 and TRBJ2-5, with unresolved D. This CDR3 has 13 amino acids. The V end was cut by 3 bases, the J end by 3 bases, with 8 bases between. Germline assignment: CDR1 LNHNV and CDR2 YYDKDF (reference sequence). This CDR3 is CATSSGGKETQYF. The CDR3 DNA sequence: TGTGCCACCAGCAGCGGCGGAAAAGAGACCCAGTACTTC.

The CDR3 loop reads CSVGALAGPLPNEQFF. CDR3 coding DNA: TGCAGCGTTGGGGCCCTGGCGGGCCCGTTACCCAATGAGCAGTTCTTC. This chain uses TRBV29-1 with TRBJ2-1, with a possible D match to TRBD2 (5 bases). Per the germline V gene, CDR1 is SQVTM and CDR2 is ANQGSEA. This CDR3 is built from 16 residues. V lost 4 bases to trimming and J lost 6 bases, with 22 bases between them.

The chain joins TRBV5-6 to TRBJ1-6; D is uncertain. V lost 1 base and J lost 10, with 6 bases in between. Germline CDR1 is SGHDT and CDR2 is YYEEEE. This CDR3 is 12 amino acids long. The CDR3 coding sequence is TGTGCCAGCAGCTTGCATCCATCACCCCTCCACTTT. This gives the protein CASSLHPSPLHF.

The rearrangement joins TRBV29-1 to TRBJ2-2; D not certain. Germline CDR1 SQVTM, CDR2 ANQGSEA. With 1 base removed from V and 1 base from J, the gap between germline ends came to 4 bases. CDR3 length equals 13 residues. The CDR3 protein is CSVEGRNTGELFF. The CDR3 DNA is TGCAGCGTTGAAGGCAGGAACACCGGGGAGCTGTTTTTT.

The gene calls are TRBV5-1 and TRBJ2-1; weak D call: TRBD1 (5 bases). Trimming cost V 0 bases and J 9 bases, with 19 bases left between them. Per the germline V gene, CDR1 is SGHRS and CDR2 is YFSETQ. The CDR3 runs 16 residues. CDR3 residues: CASSLALPGGATEQFF. DNA of the CDR3: TGCGCCAGCAGCTTGGCTCTACCAGGTGGGGCAACTGAGCAGTTCTTC.

This chain joins TRBV7-3 and TRBJ2-2; unclear D gene. Trimming stripped 5 bases from V and 0 bases from J, with 16 bases between. The CDR3 covers 17 residues. Germline V CDR1 and CDR2: SGHTA, FQGTGA. The CDR3 sequence is CASSITPDAANTGELFF. As DNA, the CDR3 is TGTGCCAGCAGCATTACGCCGGACGCCGCGAACACCGGGGAGCTGTTTTTT.

A remark on this clone: Other DNA sequences in the same sample also yield this CDR3. The gene calls are TRBV15 and TRBJ2-5; D remains unclear. The CDR3 covers 13 residues. Germline V gene lookup returns CDR1 LNHNV and CDR2 YYDKDF (reference sequence). Deletions cut 0 bases from V and 1 base from J, with 3 bases between. The CDR3 region is CATSRDSQETQYF. The DNA of the CDR3 is TGTGCCACCAGCAGAGATTCCCAAGAGACCCAGTACTTC.

The V gene is TRBV5-4, the J gene TRBJ2-5; either TRBD1 or TRBD2 may fit D (5 bases each). Germline loops: CDR1 SGHNT, CDR2 YYREEE (reference sequence). The ends were cut back, 4 bases at V and 5 bases at J, with 21 bases in the middle. This CDR3 has 16 residues. CDR3 DNA: TGTGCCAGCAGCCAGGGATCCGGGACCCTAAGCGAGACCCAGTACTTC. It codes for CASSQGSGTLSETQYF.

A few counts support this clone. One end of the junction does not line up with germline, which may come from a read error. This chain links TRBV30 with TRBJ2-5; perhaps TRBD1 as D (6 bases). CDR1 and CDR2 from the germline V gene are GTSNPN and SVGIG (reference sequence). The CDR3 loop spans 12 amino acids. CDR3 region: CAGRLRGETQYF. The CDR3 nucleotides read TGTGCCGGGAGACTGAGGGGGGAGACCCAGTACTTC.

This clone was found a few times. The chain uses TRBV7-2 and TRBJ2-4; D gene unclear. Germline lookup yields CDR1 SGHTA and CDR2 FQGNSA. Trimming took 2 bases from V and 9 from J, leaving 11 bases between them. The CDR3 runs 13 residues. Here the CDR3 DNA reads TGTGCCAGCAGCTTATTAGGGCTAGGCATTCAGTACTTC. Translation: CASSLLGLGIQYF.

The V gene is TRBV5-1, the J gene TRBJ2-3; D gene unclear. Between the trimmed V and J ends, which lost 2 bases and 0 bases, there was a span of 7 bases. CDR3 length: 14 amino acids. The germline CDR1 and CDR2 sequences are SGHRS and YFSETQ. CDR3 sequence: CASSFQGSTDTQYF. The CDR3 DNA sequence: TGCGCCAGCAGCTTCCAAGGGAGCACAGATACGCAGTATTTT. The variable domain in full, completed from reference TRBV5-1 and TRBJ2-3, reads KAGVTQTPRYLIKTRGQQVTLSCSPISGHRSVSWYQQTPGQGLQFLFEYFSETQRNKGNFPGRFSGRQFSNSRSEMNVSTLELGDSALYLCASSFQGSTDTQYFGPGTRLTVL.

The chain recombines TRBV4-2 with TRBJ1-6; D may be TRBD1 (6 bases). The CDR3 spans 15 residues. Germline values: CDR1 LGHNA, CDR2 YNFKEQ. With 5 bases removed from V and 4 bases from J, the gap between germline ends came to 12 bases. CDR3 nucleotide sequence: TGTGCCAGCAGCTTGCGACAGGAGTATAATTCACCCCTCCACTTT. Its translation is CASSLRQEYNSPLHF.

The V gene is TRBV4-1, the J gene TRBJ1-4, with a possible D match to TRBD1 (5 bases). V gave up 3 bases and J gave up 10 bases, with 12 bases separating them. Germline V lookup: CDR1 MGHRA, CDR2 YSYEKL. CDR3 size: 13 residues. CDR3 DNA sequence: TGCGCCAGCAGCCAGGGGGAATGGGGAAAACTGTTTTTT. This sequence encodes CASSQGEWGKLFF.

This rearrangement joins TRBV29-1 to TRBJ2-6; D is perhaps TRBD2 (6 bases). The V gene's germline CDR1 is SQVTM and CDR2 ANQGSEA. CDR3 length: 16 amino acids. With 6 bases removed from V and 4 bases from J, the gap between germline ends came to 19 bases. The CDR3 here is CSVRAGRRTGANVLTF. CDR3 in DNA: TGCAGCGTCCGGGCGGGACGCCGAACCGGGGCCAACGTCCTGACTTTC.